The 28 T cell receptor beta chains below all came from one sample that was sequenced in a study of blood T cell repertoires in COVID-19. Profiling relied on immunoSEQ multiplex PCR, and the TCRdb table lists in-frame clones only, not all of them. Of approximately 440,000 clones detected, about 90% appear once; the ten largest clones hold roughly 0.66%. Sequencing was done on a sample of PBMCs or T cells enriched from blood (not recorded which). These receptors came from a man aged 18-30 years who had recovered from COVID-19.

CDR3 nucleotide sequence: TGCAGCGTTGAACCGGGGGAGAGGGGCCCCTACGAGCAGTACTTC. This gives the protein CSVEPGERGPYEQYF. This chain connects TRBV29-1 to TRBJ2-7; the D gene is possibly TRBD2 (6 bases). The CDR3 has 15 residues. Trimming shortened V by 2 bases and J by 2 bases, and 16 bases separated the two germline ends. Germline assignment: CDR1 SQVTM and CDR2 ANQGSEA.

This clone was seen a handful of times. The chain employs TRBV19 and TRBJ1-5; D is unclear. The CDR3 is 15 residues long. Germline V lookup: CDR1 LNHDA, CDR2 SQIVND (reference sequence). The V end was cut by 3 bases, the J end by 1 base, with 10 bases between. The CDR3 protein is CASSMAGSSNQPQHF. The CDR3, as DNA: TGTGCCAGTAGTATGGCGGGGTCCAGCAATCAGCCCCAGCATTTT.

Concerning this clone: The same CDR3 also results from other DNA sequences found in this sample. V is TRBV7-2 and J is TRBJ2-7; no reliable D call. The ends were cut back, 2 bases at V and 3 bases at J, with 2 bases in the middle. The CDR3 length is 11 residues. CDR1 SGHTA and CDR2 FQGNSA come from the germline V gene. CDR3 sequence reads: CASSLYYEQYF. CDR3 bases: TGTGCCAGCAGCTTATACTACGAGCAGTACTTC.

The CDR3: CAISLLDFATGELFF. CDR3 sequence (DNA): TGTGCCATCAGCCTACTAGATTTTGCCACCGGGGAGCTGTTTTTT. The rearrangement uses TRBV10-3 and TRBJ2-2; weak D call: TRBD2 (5 bases). The CDR3 is made up of 15 amino acids. V was shortened by 6 bases and J by 4 bases, with 15 bases between the two germline ends. The germline gives CDR1 ENHRY, CDR2 SYGVKD.

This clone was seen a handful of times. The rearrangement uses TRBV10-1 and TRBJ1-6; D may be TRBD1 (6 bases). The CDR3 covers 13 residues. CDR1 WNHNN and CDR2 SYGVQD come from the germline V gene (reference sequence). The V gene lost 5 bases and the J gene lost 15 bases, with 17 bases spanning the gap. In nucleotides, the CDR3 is TGCGCCAGCAGTACGAAAACAGGGTGGGACCTCCACTTT. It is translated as CASSTKTGWDLHF.

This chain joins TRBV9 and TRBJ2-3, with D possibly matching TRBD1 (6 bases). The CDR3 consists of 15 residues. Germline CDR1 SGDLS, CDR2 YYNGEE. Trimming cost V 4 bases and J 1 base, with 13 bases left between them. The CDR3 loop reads CASSFQGSGTDTQYF. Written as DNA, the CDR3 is TGTGCCAGCAGCTTCCAGGGGAGCGGCACAGATACGCAGTATTTT.

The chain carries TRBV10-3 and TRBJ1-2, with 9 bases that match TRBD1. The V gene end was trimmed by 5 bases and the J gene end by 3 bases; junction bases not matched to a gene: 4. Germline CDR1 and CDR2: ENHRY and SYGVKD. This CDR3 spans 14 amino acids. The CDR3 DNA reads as TGTGCCATCAGTACAGGGGGCCCAGACTATGGCTACACCTTC. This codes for CAISTGGPDYGYTF.

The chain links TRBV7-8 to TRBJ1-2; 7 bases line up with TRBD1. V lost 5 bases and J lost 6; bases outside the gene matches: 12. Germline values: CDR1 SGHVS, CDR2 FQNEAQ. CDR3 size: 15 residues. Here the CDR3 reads CASSPRGQTVDGYTF. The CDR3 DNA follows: TGTGCCAGCAGCCCTAGGGGACAGACCGTTGATGGCTACACCTTC.

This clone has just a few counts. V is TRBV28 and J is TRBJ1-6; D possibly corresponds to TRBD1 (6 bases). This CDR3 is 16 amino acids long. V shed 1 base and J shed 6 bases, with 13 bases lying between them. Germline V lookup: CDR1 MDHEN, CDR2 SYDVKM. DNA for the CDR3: TGTGCCAGCAGTTTATACAGGGTCGGAGGTAATTCACCCCTCCACTTT. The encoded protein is CASSLYRVGGNSPLHF.

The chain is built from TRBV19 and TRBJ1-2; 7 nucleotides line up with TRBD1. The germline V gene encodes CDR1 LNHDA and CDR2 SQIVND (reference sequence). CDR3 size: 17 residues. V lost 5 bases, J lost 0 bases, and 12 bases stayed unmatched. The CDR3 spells CASSASHRGRANYGYTF. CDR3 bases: TGTGCCAGTAGTGCGAGTCACAGGGGAAGGGCTAACTATGGCTACACCTTC.

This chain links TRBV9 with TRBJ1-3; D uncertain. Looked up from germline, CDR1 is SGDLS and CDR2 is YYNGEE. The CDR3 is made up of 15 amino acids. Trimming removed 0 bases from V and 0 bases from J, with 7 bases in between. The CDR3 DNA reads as TGTGCCAGCAGCGTAGGGTACAGCTCTGGAAACACCATATATTTT. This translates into CASSVGYSSGNTIYF.

The CDR3 here is CAWKQGPSGANVLTF. Here the CDR3 DNA reads TGTGCCTGGAAACAGGGTCCTTCTGGGGCCAACGTCCTGACTTTC. This chain joins TRBV30 and TRBJ2-6; maybe TRBD1 (6 bases). There are 15 residues in the CDR3. Germline V CDR1 and CDR2: GTSNPN, SVGIG (reference sequence). V was shortened by 4 bases and J by 1 base, with 11 bases between the two germline ends.

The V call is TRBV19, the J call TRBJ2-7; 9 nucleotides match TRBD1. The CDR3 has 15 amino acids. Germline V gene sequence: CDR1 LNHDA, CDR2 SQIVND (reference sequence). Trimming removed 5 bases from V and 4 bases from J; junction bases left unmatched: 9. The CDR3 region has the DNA TGTGCCAGTAGTCGGACGCCGGGACAGGGTTACGAGCAGTACTTC. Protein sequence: CASSRTPGQGYEQYF.

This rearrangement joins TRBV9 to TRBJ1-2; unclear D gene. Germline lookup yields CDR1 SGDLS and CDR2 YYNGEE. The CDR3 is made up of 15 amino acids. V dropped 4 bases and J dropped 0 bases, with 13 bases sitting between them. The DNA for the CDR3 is TGTGCCAGCAGCCCCCAGACGGGGACTAACTATGGCTACACCTTC. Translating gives CASSPQTGTNYGYTF.

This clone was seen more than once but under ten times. The CDR3 DNA reads TGTGCCAGCAGCCAAATGTCAGACTACGAGCAGTACTTC. Protein: CASSQMSDYEQYF. The rearrangement joins TRBV3-1 (or the pseudogene TRBV3-2) to TRBJ2-7; D gene ambiguous. The CDR3 is made up of 13 amino acids. Germline V gene lookup returns CDR1 LGHDT and CDR2 YNNKEL (reference sequence). The V and J ends lost 2 bases and 3 bases respectively, with 8 bases between them.

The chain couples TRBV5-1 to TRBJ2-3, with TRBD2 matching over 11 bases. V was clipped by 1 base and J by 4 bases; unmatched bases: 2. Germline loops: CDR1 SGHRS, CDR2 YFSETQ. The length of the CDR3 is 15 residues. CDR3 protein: CASSLTSGSSDTQYF. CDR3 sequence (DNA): TGCGCCAGCAGCTTGACTAGCGGGAGTTCAGATACGCAGTATTTT.

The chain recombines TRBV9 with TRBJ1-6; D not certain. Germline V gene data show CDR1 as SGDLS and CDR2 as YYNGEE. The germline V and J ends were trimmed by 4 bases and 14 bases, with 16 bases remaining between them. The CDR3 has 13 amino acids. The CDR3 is CASSPSTGGSLHF. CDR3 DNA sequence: TGTGCCAGCAGCCCTTCCACTGGAGGGTCCCTCCACTTT.

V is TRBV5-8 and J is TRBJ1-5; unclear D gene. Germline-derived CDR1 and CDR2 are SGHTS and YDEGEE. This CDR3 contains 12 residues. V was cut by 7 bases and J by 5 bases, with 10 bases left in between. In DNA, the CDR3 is TGTGCCAGCCGACGGGGATATCAGCCCCAGCATTTT. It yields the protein CASRRGYQPQHF.

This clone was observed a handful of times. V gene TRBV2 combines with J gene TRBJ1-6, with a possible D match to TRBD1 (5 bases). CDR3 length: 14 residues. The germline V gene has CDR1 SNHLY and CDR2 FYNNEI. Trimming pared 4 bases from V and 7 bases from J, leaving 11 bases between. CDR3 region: CASSVTEENSPLHF. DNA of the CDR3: TGTGCCAGCAGTGTGACAGAAGAGAATTCACCCCTCCACTTT. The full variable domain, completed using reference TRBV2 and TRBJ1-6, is EPEVTQTPSHQVTQMGQEVILRCVPISNHLYFYWYRQILGQKVEFLVSFYNNEISEKSEIFDDQFSVERPDGSNFTLKIRSTKLEDSAMYFCASSVTEENSPLHFGNGTRLTVT.

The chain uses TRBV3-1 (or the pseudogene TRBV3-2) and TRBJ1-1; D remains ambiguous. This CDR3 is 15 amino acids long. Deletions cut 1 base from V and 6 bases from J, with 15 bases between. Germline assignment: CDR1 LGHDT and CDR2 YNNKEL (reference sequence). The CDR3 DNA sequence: TGTGCCAGCAGCCAAGGAGGCACGCTGCTCCCTGAAGCTTTCTTT. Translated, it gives CASSQGGTLLPEAFF.

The CDR3 region has the DNA TGTGCCAGCAGCTTGGGGCCCGAAGACAGTTTTGGCTACACCTTC. It is translated as CASSLGPEDSFGYTF. The genes are TRBV7-2 and TRBJ1-2, with TRBD1 as a possible D gene (5 bases). This CDR3 is built from 15 residues. Deletions cut 3 bases from V and 7 bases from J, with 18 bases between. Germline V lookup: CDR1 SGHTA, CDR2 FQGNSA.

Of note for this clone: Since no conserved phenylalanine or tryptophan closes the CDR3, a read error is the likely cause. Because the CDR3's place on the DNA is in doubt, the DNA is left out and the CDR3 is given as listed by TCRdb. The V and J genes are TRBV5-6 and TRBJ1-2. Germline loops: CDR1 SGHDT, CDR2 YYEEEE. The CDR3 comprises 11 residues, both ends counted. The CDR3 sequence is CASSFSRIRSI.

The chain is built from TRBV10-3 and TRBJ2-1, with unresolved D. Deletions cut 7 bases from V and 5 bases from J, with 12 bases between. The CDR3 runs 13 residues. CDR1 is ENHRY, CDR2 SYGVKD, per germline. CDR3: CAITPSEDNEQFF. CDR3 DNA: TGTGCCATCACGCCAAGCGAGGACAATGAGCAGTTCTTC.

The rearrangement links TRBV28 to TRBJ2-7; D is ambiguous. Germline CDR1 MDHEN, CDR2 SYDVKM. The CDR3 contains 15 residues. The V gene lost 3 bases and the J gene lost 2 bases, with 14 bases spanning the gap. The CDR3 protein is CASSFRSFNAYEQYF. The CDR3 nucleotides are TGTGCCAGCAGTTTTCGGTCGTTTAACGCCTACGAGCAGTACTTC.

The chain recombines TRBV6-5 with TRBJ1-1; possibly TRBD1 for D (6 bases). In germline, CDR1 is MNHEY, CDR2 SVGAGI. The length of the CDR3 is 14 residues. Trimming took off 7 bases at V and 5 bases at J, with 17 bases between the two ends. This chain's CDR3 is CASNSALTGTEAFF. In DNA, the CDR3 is TGTGCCAGCAATTCCGCACTCACAGGGACTGAAGCTTTCTTT.

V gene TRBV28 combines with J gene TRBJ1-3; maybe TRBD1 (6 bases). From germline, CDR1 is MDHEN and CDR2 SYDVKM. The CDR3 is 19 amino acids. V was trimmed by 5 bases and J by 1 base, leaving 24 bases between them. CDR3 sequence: CASSPLTPGQGRSGNTIYF. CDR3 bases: TGTGCCAGCAGTCCACTAACACCGGGACAAGGAAGATCTGGAAACACCATATATTTT.

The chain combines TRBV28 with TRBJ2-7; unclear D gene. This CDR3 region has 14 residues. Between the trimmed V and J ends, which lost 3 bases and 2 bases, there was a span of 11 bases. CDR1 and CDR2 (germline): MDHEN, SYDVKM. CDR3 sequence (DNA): TGTGCCAGCAGTTTCCCGTCCGGTGCCTACGAGCAGTACTTC. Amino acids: CASSFPSGAYEQYF.

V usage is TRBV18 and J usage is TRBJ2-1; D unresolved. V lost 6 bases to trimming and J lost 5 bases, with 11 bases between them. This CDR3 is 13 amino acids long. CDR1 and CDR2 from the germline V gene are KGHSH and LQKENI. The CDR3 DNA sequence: TGTGCCAGCTCCCTCATCGCGCACAATGAGCAGTTCTTC. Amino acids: CASSLIAHNEQFF.